These T cell receptor beta chains were read from a single sample in a study of CD8+ T cells in alopecia areata. Produced via immunoSEQ multiplex PCR; TCRdb's table is partial and in-frame only. The sample records about 120,000 clones, 30% to 40% being singletons. Specimen: CD4+ T cells sorted from blood. The receptors originated from a human donor with alopecia areata. The CDR3 runs from the conserved cysteine through the conserved F or W. The order of the fields is clone size, D gene, J gene, V gene, CDR3 protein, CDR3 DNA. D genes are given only for firm matches. Clone size is not always given. Where it is, it says once, few, many or a class for expanded clones.

clone_size: NA
d_call: TRBD1
j_call: TRBJ2-7
v_call: TRBV18
cdr3_aa: CASSPGQGFSYEQYF
cdr3_nt: TGTGCCAGCTCACCCGGACAGGGCTTCTCCTACGAGCAGTACTTC

clone_size: few
d_call: NA
j_call: TRBJ2-3
v_call: TRBV29-1
cdr3_aa: CSVEAGVYTDTQYF
cdr3_nt: TGCAGCGTTGAAGCGGGGGTATATACAGATACGCAGTATTTT

clone_size: few
d_call: TRBD2
j_call: TRBJ2-3
v_call: TRBV10-3
cdr3_aa: CATESGGGPDTQYF
cdr3_nt: TGTGCCACCGAAAGCGGGGGTGGCCCAGATACGCAGTATTTT

clone_size: few
d_call: TRBD2
j_call: TRBJ2-3
v_call: TRBV29-1
cdr3_aa: CSVAPVSGGENTQYF
cdr3_nt: TGCAGCGTTGCCCCTGTATCCGGGGGGGAGAATACGCAGTATTTT

clone_size: NA
d_call: NA
j_call: TRBJ2-3
v_call: TRBV29-1
cdr3_aa: CSVEWPPGTDTQYF
cdr3_nt: TGCAGCGTTGAATGGCCCCCGGGCACAGATACGCAGTATTTT

clone_size: once
d_call: TRBD2
j_call: TRBJ2-5
v_call: TRBV4-3
cdr3_aa: CASSQEQRGAEETQYF
cdr3_nt: TGCGCCAGCAGCCAAGAACAGCGGGGGGCCGAAGAGACCCAGTACTTC

clone_size: NA
d_call: TRBD1
j_call: TRBJ2-7
v_call: TRBV5-1
cdr3_aa: CASSLGWGQVSYEQYF
cdr3_nt: TGCGCCAGCAGCTTGGGGTGGGGACAGGTCTCCTACGAGCAGTACTTC

clone_size: few
d_call: NA
j_call: TRBJ2-1
v_call: TRBV28
cdr3_aa: CASSLLASRGKSSYNEQFF
cdr3_nt: TGTGCCAGCAGTTTATTGGCCTCTCGGGGGAAGAGCTCCTACAATGAGCAGTTCTTC

clone_size: NA
d_call: NA
j_call: TRBJ2-5
v_call: TRBV27
cdr3_aa: CASSPRIPRETQYF
cdr3_nt: TGTGCCAGCAGTCCTAGGATCCCAAGGGAGACCCAGTACTTC

clone_size: NA
d_call: NA
j_call: TRBJ1-1
v_call: TRBV5-1
cdr3_aa: CASSPGHRVPEAFF
cdr3_nt: TGCGCCAGCAGCCCGGGGCACAGGGTACCTGAAGCTTTCTTT

clone_size: NA
d_call: TRBD1
j_call: TRBJ2-7
v_call: TRBV11-1
cdr3_aa: CASSPGQGSYEQYF
cdr3_nt: TGTGCCAGCAGCCCGGGACAGGGGTCCTACGAGCAGTACTTC

clone_size: few
d_call: NA
j_call: TRBJ1-4
v_call: TRBV21-1
cdr3_aa: CASTSATNEKLFF
cdr3_nt: TGTGCCAGCACCAGTGCAACTAATGAAAAACTGTTTTTT

clone_size: NA
d_call: NA
j_call: TRBJ1-2
v_call: TRBV29-1
cdr3_aa: CSVDGDEWTNYGYTF
cdr3_nt: TGCAGCGTTGATGGGGACGAGTGGACTAACTATGGCTACACCTTC

clone_size: NA
d_call: TRBD1
j_call: TRBJ2-7
v_call: TRBV27
cdr3_aa: CASSSAGGDEQYF
cdr3_nt: TGTGCCAGCAGTTCGGCAGGGGGCGACGAGCAGTACTTC

clone_size: NA
d_call: NA
j_call: TRBJ1-5
v_call: TRBV29-1
cdr3_aa: CSVGRDSNQPQHF
cdr3_nt: TGCAGCGTTGGACGGGATAGCAATCAGCCCCAGCATTTT

clone_size: NA
d_call: NA
j_call: TRBJ1-1
v_call: TRBV5-6
cdr3_aa: CASSLVRGLGTEAFF
cdr3_nt: TGTGCCAGCAGCTTGGTGAGGGGGTTGGGAACTGAAGCTTTCTTT